This T cell receptor (beta chain) was sequenced during a study of glioma-infiltrating T cells after dendritic cell vaccination. Study as a whole: Samples are from glioblastoma patients in Phase I and II dendritic cell vaccine trials.

This CDR3 is 16 amino acids long. J gave up 8 bases and V 7 bases, and 11 bases lay outside the gene matches. CDR1 and CDR2 (germline): SGHRS, YFSETQ. Amplification used 60 V beta primers and 13 J beta primers. The protocol was immunoSEQ multiplex PCR, while the TCRdb copy is restricted to in-frame clones and leaves out a portion. The sample carries 75,000 to 85,000 clones, about nine tenths recorded once. Time point specified: after dendritic cell vaccination, including at tumor progression/relapse. Blood PBMC samples: pre-vaccination, two weeks post third vaccination, and at tumor progression. The V gene is TRBV5-1, the J gene TRBJ2-1; 14 nucleotides line up with TRBD2. The clonotype was recovered from a human donor with glioblastoma. Sequenced here: blood, sampled after dendritic cell vaccination. The DNA of the CDR3 is TGCGCCAGCTACTTACTACCGGGACTAGCGGGAGATGAGCAGTTCTTC. It is translated as CASYLLPGLAGDEQFF.